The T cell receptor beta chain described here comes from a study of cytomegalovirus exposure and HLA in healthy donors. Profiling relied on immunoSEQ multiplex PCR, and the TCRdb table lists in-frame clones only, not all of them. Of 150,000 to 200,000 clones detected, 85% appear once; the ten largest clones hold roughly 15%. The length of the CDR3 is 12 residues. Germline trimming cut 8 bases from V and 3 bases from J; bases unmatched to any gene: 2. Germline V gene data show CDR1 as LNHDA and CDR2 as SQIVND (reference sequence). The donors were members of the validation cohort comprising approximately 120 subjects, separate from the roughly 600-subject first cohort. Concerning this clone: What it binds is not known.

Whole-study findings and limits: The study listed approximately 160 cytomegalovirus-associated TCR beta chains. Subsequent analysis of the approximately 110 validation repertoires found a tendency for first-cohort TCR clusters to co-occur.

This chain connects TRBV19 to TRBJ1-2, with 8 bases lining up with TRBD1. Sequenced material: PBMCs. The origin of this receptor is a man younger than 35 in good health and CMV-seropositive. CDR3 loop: CASRTGHYGYTF. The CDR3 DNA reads TGTGCCAGTCGGACAGGGCACTATGGCTACACCTTC.